This T cell receptor beta chain was recorded in a study of T cell repertoires in cytomegalovirus infection. This clonotype came up a few times. Antigen unknown. With 5 bases removed from V and 2 bases from J, the gap between germline ends came to 19 bases. The V gene's germline CDR1 is SEHNR and CDR2 FQNEAQ (reference sequence). This CDR3 is 16 amino acids long. Each CDR3 protein gets one entry after TCRdb re-called the reads with MiXCR. There are roughly 920,000 distinct CDR3 sequences in the sample; approximately 31% occur only once, and about an eighth lies in the top ten. J is TRBJ2-7 and V is TRBV7-9, with D maybe TRBD2 (6 bases). The receptor comes from a human donor in good health (CMV status not recorded). Some clones in this sample may be carry-over from other donors' samples. The sample was cultured CD8+ T cells from PBMCs, taken from culture after CMV antigen stimulation. In DNA, the CDR3 is TGTGCCAGCAGCGCCCCTCTCTGGGGGGATGCCTACGAGCAGTACTTC. The encoded protein is CASSAPLWGDAYEQYF. Full variable domain (rest looked up from reference TRBV7-9 and TRBJ2-7): DTGVSQNPRHKITKRGQNVTFRCDPISEHNRLYWYRQTLGQGPEFLTYFQNEAQLEKSRLLSDRFSAERPKGSFSTLEIQRTEQGDSAMYLCASSAPLWGDAYEQYFGPGTRLTVT.